Shown below are 29 T cell receptor beta chains from a single sample sequenced in a study of blood T cell repertoires in COVID-19. TCRdb's copy holds only in-frame clones and misses some; the assay was immunoSEQ multiplex PCR. The sample contains under 200,000 clones, about 82% of which appear only once. The specimen was PBMCs or T cells enriched from blood (not recorded which). The receptor set was obtained from a man aged 40-55 years with acute COVID-19.

Only one count was recorded for this clone. This chain links TRBV7-2 with TRBJ1-5; 7 bases line up with TRBD1. Germline assignment: CDR1 SGHTA and CDR2 FQGNSA. The CDR3 covers 14 residues. The junction had 3 bases not matched to a gene; V was cut back by 3 bases and J by 4 bases. CDR3 in DNA: TGTGCCAGCAGCTTCGGGACAGCAAATCAGCCCCAGCATTTT. As protein: CASSFGTANQPQHF.

The chain combines TRBV2 with TRBJ2-7, with 7 positions matching TRBD1. The CDR3 contains 13 residues. J was trimmed by 5 bases and V by 4 bases; bases with no gene match: 5. In germline, CDR1 is SNHLY, CDR2 FYNNEI. CDR3 in DNA: TGTGCCAGCAGTGTGGACAGGCTCGACGAGCAGTACTTC. It is translated as CASSVDRLDEQYF.

This clone occurred once. DNA of the CDR3: TGTGCCAGCAGCCAAGATCGAGCGGGTGGAACCGGGGAGCTGTTTTTT. Amino acid sequence: CASSQDRAGGTGELFF. The chain combines TRBV3-1 (or the pseudogene TRBV3-2) with TRBJ2-2, with a possible D match to TRBD2 (6 bases). This CDR3 is 16 amino acids long. Per germline, CDR1 LGHDT and CDR2 YNNKEL (reference sequence). Trimming removed 0 bases at V and 5 bases at J, with 13 bases between.

The chain couples TRBV7-9 to TRBJ1-2; TRBD1 might be the D (6 bases). The V and J ends lost 4 bases and 2 bases respectively, with 14 bases between them. The germline gives CDR1 SEHNR, CDR2 FQNEAQ (reference sequence). The CDR3 extends over 15 amino acids. The DNA for the CDR3 is TGTGCCAGCAGCTCCCCTTCACAGGGAAACTATGGCTACACCTTC. Its translation: CASSSPSQGNYGYTF.

The V and J genes are TRBV30 and TRBJ2-7, with 8 bases matching TRBD2. The V gene end was trimmed by 2 bases and the J gene end by 2 bases; junction bases not matched to a gene: 5. Looked up from germline, CDR1 is GTSNPN and CDR2 is SVGIG (reference sequence). There are 14 residues in the CDR3. The CDR3 nucleotides read TGTGCCTGGAGTAGGCTAGCGGGTCCCTACGAGCAGTACTTC. Translation: CAWSRLAGPYEQYF.

The chain uses TRBV5-6 and TRBJ2-7; D possibly corresponds to TRBD1 (7 bases). This CDR3 contains 18 residues. Germline V gene lookup returns CDR1 SGHDT and CDR2 YYEEEE. Trimming took off 0 bases at V and 2 bases at J, with 21 bases between the two ends. The CDR3 coding sequence is TGTGCCAGCAGCTTGGCAGGGGTCAGGGGGGCGCCGGCCTACGAGCAGTACTTC. This sequence encodes CASSLAGVRGAPAYEQYF.

The V gene is TRBV11-2, the J gene TRBJ1-2; possible D gene TRBD1, 5 bases. The ends were cut back, 3 bases at V and 6 bases at J, with 8 bases in the middle. The germline V gene encodes CDR1 SGHAT and CDR2 FQNNGV. The CDR3 totals 12 residues. The CDR3 is CASSFEGDGYTF. The DNA for the CDR3 is TGTGCCAGCAGCTTCGAAGGGGATGGCTACACCTTC.

Here the CDR3 DNA reads TGTGCCAGCAGCTTGGCAGGGTTCTACAATGAGCAGTTCTTC. This codes for CASSLAGFYNEQFF. The chain recombines TRBV5-6 with TRBJ2-1, with D possibly being TRBD1 (5 bases). Germline V gives CDR1 SGHDT, CDR2 YYEEEE. Trimming shortened V by 0 bases and J by 3 bases, and 7 bases separated the two germline ends. The CDR3 extends over 14 amino acids.

The chain uses TRBV7-6 and TRBJ2-1; 7 bases align to TRBD2. The CDR3 consists of 15 residues. CDR1 and CDR2 (germline): SGHVS, FNYEAQ. V lost 5 bases, J lost 9 bases, and 13 bases stayed unmatched. CDR3 sequence: CASSPWAGVGSEQFF. The CDR3 DNA reads TGTGCCAGCAGCCCCTGGGCGGGAGTTGGGAGTGAGCAGTTCTTC.

DNA for the CDR3: TGTGCCAGCAAATTAGGGGAGCTGTTTTTT. The encoded protein is CASKLGELFF. This chain uses TRBV2 with TRBJ2-2; D not resolved. The CDR3 is 10 residues long. The V end lost 7 bases, the J end lost 8 bases, and 5 bases lay between the germline ends. Germline V lookup: CDR1 SNHLY, CDR2 FYNNEI. Based on the CDR3 plus reference TRBV2 and TRBJ2-2, the full variable domain is EPEVTQTPSHQVTQMGQEVILRCVPISNHLYFYWYRQILGQKVEFLVSFYNNEISEKSEIFDDQFSVERPDGSNFTLKIRSTKLEDSAMYFCASKLGELFFGEGSRLTVL.

The chain has TRBV9 and TRBJ2-7; TRBD2 aligns across 8 bases. CDR3 size: 16 residues. V lost 3 bases and J lost 0; bases outside the gene matches: 8. CDR1 and CDR2 from the germline V gene are SGDLS and YYNGEE. For the CDR3, the DNA is TGTGCCAGCAGCGCCCAACAGCGGGAGTCCTCCTACGAGCAGTACTTC. Protein sequence: CASSAQQRESSYEQYF.

This chain uses TRBV28 with TRBJ1-2; D gene ambiguous. This CDR3 contains 12 residues. Germline CDR1 is MDHEN and CDR2 is SYDVKM. V lost 3 bases and J 4 bases, leaving 6 bases between the germline ends. CDR3 sequence: CASSFVAYGYTF. As DNA, the CDR3 is TGTGCCAGCAGTTTTGTAGCCTATGGCTACACCTTC.

The chain joins TRBV19 to TRBJ2-1; 7 bases match TRBD2. CDR1 and CDR2 (germline): LNHDA, SQIVND (reference sequence). V dropped 3 bases and J dropped 4; count of bases not matched to a gene: 6. There are 15 residues in the CDR3. CDR3 bases: TGTGCCAGTAGTATCACGGGACTACTGTACAATGAGCAGTTCTTC. Its translation is CASSITGLLYNEQFF.

The CDR3 protein is CASSQQGAPAQPQHF. CDR3 bases: TGTGCCAGCAGCCAACAGGGGGCGCCGGCTCAGCCCCAGCATTTT. The chain employs TRBV4-2 and TRBJ1-5; 8 bases line up with TRBD1. The CDR3 covers 15 residues. The germline CDR1 and CDR2 sequences are LGHNA and YNFKEQ. V shed 2 bases and J 6 bases; nucleotides not matched to a gene: 6.

V and J are TRBV25-1 and TRBJ1-1; 9 bases agree with TRBD1. With 5 bases clipped from V and 4 bases from J, the junction kept 5 bases outside the gene matches. CDR1 is MGHDK and CDR2 is SYGVNS in the germline V gene. This CDR3 has 14 amino acids. In DNA, the CDR3 is TGTGCCAGCAGTTCACGACAGGGGGGCACTGAAGCTTTCTTT. It codes for CASSSRQGGTEAFF.

This clone was recorded only once. V and J are TRBV24-1 and TRBJ2-5; maybe TRBD1 (5 bases). V lost 12 bases and J lost 5, with 12 bases in between. Germline CDR1 KGHDR, CDR2 SFDVKD. This CDR3 comprises 11 residues. The CDR3 reads CASEQGETQYF. Written as DNA, the CDR3 is TGTGCCTCCGAGCAGGGCGAGACCCAGTACTTC.

The chain is built from TRBV3-1 (or the pseudogene TRBV3-2) and TRBJ1-3; 11 bases are a match to TRBD1. J lost 3 bases, V lost 7 bases, and 2 bases had no gene match. In germline, CDR1 is LGHDT, CDR2 YNNKEL (reference sequence). This CDR3 has 14 residues. Here the CDR3 DNA reads TGTGCCAGCATGGACAGGGGGCATGGAAACACCATATATTTT. Translation: CASMDRGHGNTIYF.

This chain joins TRBV13 and TRBJ2-7; 11 bases align to TRBD2. Germline V CDR1 and CDR2: PRHDT, FYEKMQ (reference sequence). The CDR3 loop spans 14 amino acids. Trimming removed 5 bases from V and 3 bases from J; junction bases left unmatched: 3. This CDR3 reads CASSNSGRDYEQYF. CDR3 nucleotide sequence: TGTGCCAGCAGCAATAGCGGGAGGGACTACGAGCAGTACTTC.

The chain recombines TRBV30 with TRBJ1-6; TRBD1 aligns across 8 bases. The CDR3 covers 13 residues. In germline, CDR1 is GTSNPN, CDR2 SVGIG (reference sequence). The CDR3, as DNA: TGTGCTGGGCAGGACAGGGTGGGTTCACCCCTCCACTTT. Its protein product is CAGQDRVGSPLHF.

The rearrangement joins TRBV11-2 to TRBJ1-1, with D tentatively TRBD1 (5 bases). V lost 8 bases, J lost 5 bases, and 9 bases lay in between. CDR1 is SGHAT, CDR2 FQNNGV, per germline. CDR3 length: 11 amino acids. CDR3 DNA sequence: TGTGCCAGCGTTACAGGAACTGAAGCTTTCTTT. Its protein product is CASVTGTEAFF.

The genes are TRBV2 and TRBJ1-2, with TRBD1 identical over 8 bases. The trim removed 6 bases at V and 5 bases at J, leaving 17 bases unmatched. The germline CDR1 and CDR2 sequences are SNHLY and FYNNEI. The CDR3 runs 17 residues. The CDR3 here is CASSAPSSDRAGYGYTF. The DNA for the CDR3 is TGTGCCAGCAGCGCCCCCAGCTCGGACAGGGCGGGGTATGGCTACACCTTC.

The chain has TRBV18 and TRBJ1-1; possible D gene TRBD1, 6 bases. The V and J ends lost 3 bases and 5 bases respectively, with 13 bases between them. This CDR3 region has 14 residues. The germline V gene encodes CDR1 KGHSH and CDR2 LQKENI. The CDR3 spells CASSPLQGRTEAFF. The CDR3 region has the DNA TGTGCCAGCTCACCCCTCCAGGGGCGAACTGAAGCTTTCTTT.

The chain uses TRBV29-1 and TRBJ2-5; 8 nucleotides match TRBD2. Per germline, CDR1 SQVTM and CDR2 ANQGSEA. Losses at the gene ends were 2 bases for V and 7 bases for J; bases not matched to a gene: 18. The CDR3 consists of 17 residues. CDR3 coding DNA: TGCAGCGTTGAATTCTTAAGCGGGAGCGGGGTCCCAGGGACCCAGTACTTC. Translation gives CSVEFLSGSGVPGTQYF.

This clone has a single count. This CDR3 is also generated by other DNA sequences in the sample. The V and J genes are TRBV7-2 and TRBJ2-7, with D tentatively TRBD2 (6 bases). Germline CDR1 reads SGHTA; CDR2 reads FQGNSA. The CDR3 length is 13 residues. V was pared by 2 bases and J by 2 bases, with 7 bases between. The CDR3 sequence is CASSLSGPYEQYF. The CDR3 DNA is TGTGCCAGCAGCTTAAGCGGGCCCTACGAGCAGTACTTC.

The chain carries TRBV27 and TRBJ1-2, with no clear D. This CDR3 is 14 amino acids long. The ends were cut back, 6 bases at V and 5 bases at J, with 16 bases in the middle. Germline V gives CDR1 MNHEY, CDR2 SMNVEV (reference sequence). The CDR3 DNA is TGTGCCAGCAGCCGAGCGCTGGCTCTTTATGGCTACACCTTC. This sequence encodes CASSRALALYGYTF.

The chain combines TRBV28 with TRBJ1-1; D uncertain. The CDR3 consists of 14 residues. Per germline, CDR1 MDHEN and CDR2 SYDVKM. Trimming stripped 3 bases from V and 3 bases from J, with 11 bases between. The CDR3 reads CASSFTSDYTEAFF. In DNA form, the CDR3 reads TGTGCCAGCAGTTTTACGAGCGACTACACTGAAGCTTTCTTT. The whole variable domain, filled in from reference TRBV28 and TRBJ1-1, reads DVKVTQSSRYLVKRTGEKVFLECVQDMDHENMFWYRQDPGLGLRLIYFSYDVKMKEKGDIPEGYSVSREKKERFSLILESASTNQTSMYLCASSFTSDYTEAFFGQGTRLTVV.

Details on this clone: Within the sample, other DNA sequences also encode this same CDR3. CDR3 loop: CASSLGGRAYNEQFF. In nucleotides, the CDR3 is TGTGCCAGCAGCCTAGGCGGGAGGGCCTACAATGAGCAGTTCTTC. V usage is TRBV28 and J usage is TRBJ2-1, with TRBD2 identical over 9 bases. CDR1 is MDHEN, CDR2 SYDVKM, per germline. After removal of 6 bases from V and 2 bases from J, the junction contained 5 bases not matched to a gene. The CDR3 runs 15 residues.

The rearrangement links TRBV19 to TRBJ2-5; 8 bases are a match to TRBD2. V trimming: 6 bases; J trimming: 0 bases; junction bases outside the gene matches: 3. The CDR3 consists of 14 residues. Germline V CDR1 and CDR2: LNHDA, SQIVND (reference sequence). The CDR3 DNA reads as TGTGCCAGTAGAAAGACTAGCGACCAAGAGACCCAGTACTTC. Encoded protein: CASRKTSDQETQYF.

Here the CDR3 reads CASSLRATGELFF. The CDR3 nucleotides are TGTGCCAGCAGCTTGAGGGCCACCGGGGAGCTGTTTTTT. The chain joins TRBV7-3 to TRBJ2-2; D might be TRBD2 (5 bases). V lost 3 bases and J lost 4, with 6 bases in between. This CDR3 contains 13 residues. The germline V gene encodes CDR1 SGHTA and CDR2 FQGTGA.